This T cell receptor beta chain derives from a study of shared clonotypes between healthy human individuals. The authors distributed each subset's genomic DNA evenly over several immunoSEQ plates. Every unsorted PBMC PCR replicate was loaded with approximately 0.3 ug DNA, about 30,000 T cell genomes. Sequencing was performed with immunoSEQ multiplex PCR; in TCRdb, only in-frame clones are kept and a portion is missing. The sample shows about 490,000 clones, approximately 81% of them seen only once. The donor cohort consisted entirely of Caucasian adults residing in Nashville, Tennessee. Germline-derived CDR1 and CDR2 are SNHLY and FYNNEI. The CDR3 runs 14 residues. V dropped 6 bases and J dropped 9; count of bases not matched to a gene: 4.

The sequencing input was PBMCs. The V and J genes are TRBV2 and TRBJ2-1, with 14 positions matching TRBD2. This TCR derives from a middle-aged woman in good health. Some clones in this sample may be carry-over from other donors' samples. CDR3 DNA: TGTGCCAGCAGAGGGACTAGCGGGAGTGTTGAGCAGTTCTTC. Its protein is CASRGTSGSVEQFF.